The present T cell receptor beta chain was sequenced within a study of early T cells in non-severe SARS-CoV-2 infection. Only a few counts were recorded for this clonotype. The germline CDR1 and CDR2 sequences are SEHNR and FQNEAQ (reference sequence). CDR3 length: 17 amino acids. V shed 1 base and J shed 5 bases, with 21 bases lying between them. TCRdb reanalysed the 5' RACE reads using MiXCR and keeps one entry per CDR3 protein. The table shows under 80,000 distinct CDR3 sequences, with around a tenth occurring only once. This receptor was obtained from an adult who was a healthcare worker with PCR-confirmed SARS-CoV-2 infection or an uninfected control (not recorded which). Specimen: whole blood. The chain uses TRBV7-9 and TRBJ2-7, with D perhaps matching TRBD2 (5 bases). The CDR3 coding sequence is TGTGCCAGCAGCTTAGGAGTGATGCCGGACGGAGCGGACGAGCAGTACTTC. Its translation is CASSLGVMPDGADEQYF.